This is a list of T cell receptor beta chains from one sample in a study of blood T cells in healthy people across ages. TCRdb redid the calling of the 5' RACE reads with MiXCR, one entry per CDR3 protein. The profile shows hundreds of thousands of distinct CDR3 sequences, under 65% of them singletons. The sequenced sample consisted of blood. These receptor sequences come from a man between 60 and 75 years old in good health. Each CDR3 is given with its conserved first and last residue. The D gene is left open where the match is weak. Size is omitted from some rows. Given values are once, few, many or a class for expanded clones.

- - TRBJ2-1 TRBV29-1 TGCAGCGTTACAGGGTCGGAGACCCAGTTCTTC CSVTGSETQFF
- - TRBJ1-6 TRBV6-1 TGTGCCAGCACCGAGCCCCCACCCCTCCACTTT CASTEPPPLHF
- few TRBJ2-5 TRBV7-7 TGTGCCAGCAGCTTAGGCTACGCCAGGGGATTCCAAGAGACCCAGTACTTC CASSLGYARGFQETQYF
TRBD1 - TRBJ2-1 TRBV10-3 TGTGCCACCGCGACAGCAGACAGGGTATCTGGCAATGAGCAGTTCTTC CATATADRVSGNEQFF
- - TRBJ1-1 TRBV7-9 TGTGCCAGCAGCTTCGACAGGCGGGAAGCTTTCTTT CASSFDRREAFF
TRBD1 few TRBJ2-1 TRBV5-1 TGCGCCAGCAGCTTGGGGCAGGGGGCATGGGATGAGCAGTTCTTC CASSLGQGAWDEQFF
- - TRBJ2-1 TRBV9 TGTGCCTCCAACAGGGATTTGAACAATGAGCAGTTCTTC CASNRDLNNEQFF
- few TRBJ2-7 TRBV5-1 TGCGCCAGCAGCTTTAGGCTGAGGTACTACGAGCAGTACTTC CASSFRLRYYEQYF
- - TRBJ2-4 TRBV3-1 TGTGCCAGCAGCCAAAGGGACGGGAAAAACATTCAGTACTTC CASSQRDGKNIQYF
TRBD1 - TRBJ1-1 TRBV9 TGTGCCAGCAACAGGGGTAGGAACACTGAAGCTTTCTTT CASNRGRNTEAFF
- - TRBJ2-5 TRBV6-1 TGTGCCAGCAGTGTTAGCCGGGAGGAGACCCAGTACTTC CASSVSREETQYF
TRBD2 - TRBJ2-5 TRBV2 TGTGCCAGCAGTGATCCGCCCGAGCGGGGGGTACCGTACCAAGAGACCCAGTACTTC CASSDPPERGVPYQETQYF
- - TRBJ2-5 TRBV6-5 TGTGCCAGCAGTTACTCGTGGCAGTACCAAGAGACCCAGTACTTC CASSYSWQYQETQYF
- once TRBJ2-1 TRBV29-1 TGCAGCGTCGACCGGGCAAACAATGAGCAGTTCTTC CSVDRANNEQFF
TRBD2 - TRBJ2-1 TRBV28 TGTGCCAGCAGTTCCCTGACTAGCGGGGCCTACAATGAGCAGTTCTTC CASSSLTSGAYNEQFF
TRBD1 - TRBJ1-1 TRBV7-2 TGTGCCAGCAGCTACCTCGGGACAGGGACTGAAGCTTTCTTT CASSYLGTGTEAFF
- - TRBJ1-2 TRBV10-3 TGTGCCATCAGTGAAGGCATCGGACAGCTAAATGGCTACACCTTC CAISEGIGQLNGYTF
TRBD1 few TRBJ1-5 TRBV7-2 TGTGCCAGCAGAGGGGGCGCCGGTCAGCCCCAGCATTTT CASRGGAGQPQHF
- - TRBJ1-2 TRBV6-2/TRBV6-3 TGTGCCAGCAGTTATTGGCGTTCCGGCTACACCTTC CASSYWRSGYTF
- - TRBJ2-3 TRBV11-2 TGTGCCAGCAGCTTAAGGAGGCTACTAAGCACAGATACGCAGTATTTT CASSLRRLLSTDTQYF
- - TRBJ2-3 TRBV29-1 TGCAGCGTTGAAGGTGGGCTGAGCACAGATACGCAGTATTTT CSVEGGLSTDTQYF
TRBD1 few TRBJ2-7 TRBV6-6 TGTGCCAGCAGTTCCCCGGGACAGGCTTTCTACGAGCAGTACTTC CASSSPGQAFYEQYF
TRBD1 - TRBJ1-2 TRBV10-3 TGTGCCATCAGGGATCGGGACAGAAGTTATGGCTACACCTTC CAIRDRDRSYGYTF
- - TRBJ2-7 TRBV4-2 TGTGCCAGCAGCCCCCGGGACTCGGCCCCCTACGAGCAGTACTTC CASSPRDSAPYEQYF
TRBD2 - TRBJ2-3 TRBV7-9 TGTGCCAGCAGCTTATTCGGACTAGCAGGGGATACGCAGTATTTT CASSLFGLAGDTQYF